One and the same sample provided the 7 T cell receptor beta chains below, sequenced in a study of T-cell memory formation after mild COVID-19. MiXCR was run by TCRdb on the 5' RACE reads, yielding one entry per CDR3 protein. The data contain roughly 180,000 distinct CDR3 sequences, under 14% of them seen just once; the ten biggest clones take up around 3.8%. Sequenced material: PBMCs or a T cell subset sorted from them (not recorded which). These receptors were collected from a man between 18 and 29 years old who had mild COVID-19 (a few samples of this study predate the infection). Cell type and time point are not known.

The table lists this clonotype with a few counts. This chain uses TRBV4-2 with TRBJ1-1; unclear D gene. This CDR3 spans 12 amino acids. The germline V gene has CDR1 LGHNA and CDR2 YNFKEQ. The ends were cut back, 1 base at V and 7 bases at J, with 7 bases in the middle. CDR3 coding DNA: TGTGCCAGCAGCCAAGGCGGGCGTGAAGCTTTCTTT. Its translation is CASSQGGREAFF.

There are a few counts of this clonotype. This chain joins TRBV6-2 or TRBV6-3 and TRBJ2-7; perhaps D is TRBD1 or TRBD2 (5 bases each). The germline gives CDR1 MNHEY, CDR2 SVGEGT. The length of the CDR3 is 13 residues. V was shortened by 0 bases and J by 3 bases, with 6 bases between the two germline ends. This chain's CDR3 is CASSYSGVYEQYF. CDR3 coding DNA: TGTGCCAGCAGTTACTCGGGGGTCTACGAGCAGTACTTC.

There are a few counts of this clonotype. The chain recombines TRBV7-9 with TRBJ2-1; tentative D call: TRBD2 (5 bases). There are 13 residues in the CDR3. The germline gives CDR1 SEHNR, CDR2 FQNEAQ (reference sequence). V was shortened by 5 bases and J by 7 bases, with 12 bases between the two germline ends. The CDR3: CASSQGLFNEQFF. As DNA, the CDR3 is TGTGCCAGCAGCCAAGGACTTTTTAATGAGCAGTTCTTC.

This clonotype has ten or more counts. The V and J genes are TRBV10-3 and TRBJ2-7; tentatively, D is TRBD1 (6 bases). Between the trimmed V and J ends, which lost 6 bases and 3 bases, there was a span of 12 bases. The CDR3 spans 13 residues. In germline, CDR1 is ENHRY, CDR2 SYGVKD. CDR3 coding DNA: TGTGCCATCAGCCTAGGACAGAACTACGAGCAGTACTTC. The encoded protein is CAISLGQNYEQYF.

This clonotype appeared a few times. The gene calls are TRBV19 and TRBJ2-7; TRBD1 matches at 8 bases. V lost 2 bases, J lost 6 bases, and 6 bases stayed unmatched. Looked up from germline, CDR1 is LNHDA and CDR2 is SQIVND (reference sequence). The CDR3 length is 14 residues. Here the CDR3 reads CASSIRQGAVEQYF. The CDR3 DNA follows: TGTGCCAGTAGTATAAGGCAGGGGGCGGTCGAGCAGTACTTC. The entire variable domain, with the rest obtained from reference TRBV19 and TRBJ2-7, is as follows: DGGITQSPKYLFRKEGQNVTLSCEQNLNHDAMYWYRQDPGQGLRLIYYSQIVNDFQKGDIAEGYSVSREKKESFPLTVTSAQKNPTAFYLCASSIRQGAVEQYFGPGTRLTVT.

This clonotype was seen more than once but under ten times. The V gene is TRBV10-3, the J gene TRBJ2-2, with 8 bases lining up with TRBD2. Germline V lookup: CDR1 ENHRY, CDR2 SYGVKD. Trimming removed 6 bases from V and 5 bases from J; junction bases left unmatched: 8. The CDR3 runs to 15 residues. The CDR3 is CAISKATGGTGELFF. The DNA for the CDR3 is TGTGCCATCAGCAAGGCGACGGGGGGGACCGGGGAGCTGTTTTTT.

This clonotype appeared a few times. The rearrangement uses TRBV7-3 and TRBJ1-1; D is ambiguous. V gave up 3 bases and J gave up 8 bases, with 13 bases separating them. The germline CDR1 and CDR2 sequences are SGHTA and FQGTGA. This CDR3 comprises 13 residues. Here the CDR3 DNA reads TGTGCCAGCAGCTTTTCGACGGGCGGGGAAGCTTTCTTT. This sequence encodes CASSFSTGGEAFF.